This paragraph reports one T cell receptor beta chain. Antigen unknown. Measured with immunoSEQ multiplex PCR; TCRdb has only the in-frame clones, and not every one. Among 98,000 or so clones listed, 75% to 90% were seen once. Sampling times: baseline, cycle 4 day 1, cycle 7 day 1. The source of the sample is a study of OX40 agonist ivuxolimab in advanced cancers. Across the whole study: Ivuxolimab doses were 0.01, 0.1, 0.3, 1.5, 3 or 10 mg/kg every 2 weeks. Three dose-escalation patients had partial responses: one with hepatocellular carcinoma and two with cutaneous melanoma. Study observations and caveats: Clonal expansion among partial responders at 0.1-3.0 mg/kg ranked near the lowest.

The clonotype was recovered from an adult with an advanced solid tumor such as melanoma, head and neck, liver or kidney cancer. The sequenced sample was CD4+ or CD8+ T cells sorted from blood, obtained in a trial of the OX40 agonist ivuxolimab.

The CDR3 loop is CASSLGGAGEKLFF. CDR3 bases: TGTGCCAGCAGCTTAGGGGGGGCTGGAGAAAAACTGTTTTTT. The chain links TRBV7-2 to TRBJ1-4, with TRBD1 as a possible D gene (6 bases). The CDR3 consists of 14 residues. V shed 1 base and J shed 8 bases, with 11 bases lying between them. CDR1 SGHTA and CDR2 FQGNSA come from the germline V gene.